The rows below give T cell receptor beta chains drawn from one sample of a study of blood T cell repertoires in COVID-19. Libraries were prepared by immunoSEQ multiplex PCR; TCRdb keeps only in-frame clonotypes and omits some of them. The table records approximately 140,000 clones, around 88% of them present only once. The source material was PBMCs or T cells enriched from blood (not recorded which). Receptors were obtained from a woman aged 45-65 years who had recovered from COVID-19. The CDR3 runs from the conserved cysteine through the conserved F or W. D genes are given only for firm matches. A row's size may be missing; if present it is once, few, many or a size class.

CDR3 DNA: TGCGCCAGCAGCCAAGATAGCGGGGGCACAGATACGCAGTATTTT; CDR3 protein: CASSQDSGGTDTQYF; V gene: TRBV4-1; J gene: TRBJ2-3; D gene: TRBD2; clone size: -
CDR3 DNA: TGTGCCTCCGCTAGGCCCATGAATCCTGGCTACACCTTC; CDR3 protein: CASARPMNPGYTF; V gene: TRBV9; J gene: TRBJ1-2; D gene: -; clone size: -
CDR3 DNA: TGTGCCTGGAGTCGAGAGACCCAGTACTTC; CDR3 protein: CAWSRETQYF; V gene: TRBV30; J gene: TRBJ2-5; D gene: -; clone size: -
CDR3 DNA: TGTGCCAGCAGCTTAGTCAACGGTGATAGGACTAGCCAGCACCACTTT; CDR3 protein: CASSLVNGDRTSQHHF; V gene: TRBV7-8; J gene: TRBJ1-6; D gene: -; clone size: -
CDR3 DNA: TGCAGCGAACGAACAGAGACTGAAGCTTTCTTT; CDR3 protein: CSERTETEAFF; V gene: TRBV29-1; J gene: TRBJ1-1; D gene: -; clone size: -
CDR3 DNA: TGTGCCAGCAGAGTCAACTCAAATCTACAGCCCCAGCATTTT; CDR3 protein: CASRVNSNLQPQHF; V gene: TRBV27; J gene: TRBJ1-5; D gene: -; clone size: -
CDR3 DNA: TGTGCCAGCAAGAGCGGGGGATTCACAGATACGCAGTATTTT; CDR3 protein: CASKSGGFTDTQYF; V gene: TRBV6-5; J gene: TRBJ2-3; D gene: TRBD2; clone size: once
CDR3 DNA: TGTGCCAGCAGCCAAGTGGTCGGCGGGACCAACGGCTACACCTTC; CDR3 protein: CASSQVVGGTNGYTF; V gene: TRBV3-1/TRBV3-2; J gene: TRBJ1-2; D gene: -; clone size: -
CDR3 DNA: TGTGCCAGCAGCTTAGCACGACAGCAGAGCTCCTACGAGCAGTACTTC; CDR3 protein: CASSLARQQSSYEQYF; V gene: TRBV7-8; J gene: TRBJ2-7; D gene: -; clone size: -
CDR3 DNA: TGTGCCAGCAGGAATCGACAGGGCAATCAGCCCCAGCATTTT; CDR3 protein: CASRNRQGNQPQHF; V gene: TRBV6-5; J gene: TRBJ1-5; D gene: -; clone size: -
CDR3 DNA: TGTGCCAGCAGCCAAGGTCCTCCGGAGCTGTTTTTT; CDR3 protein: CASSQGPPELFF; V gene: TRBV3-1/TRBV3-2; J gene: TRBJ2-2; D gene: -; clone size: few
CDR3 DNA: TGTGCCAGCAACACGGACAGGGTCAATCAGCCCCAGCATTTT; CDR3 protein: CASNTDRVNQPQHF; V gene: TRBV6-5; J gene: TRBJ1-5; D gene: TRBD1; clone size: -
CDR3 DNA: TGTGCCAGCAGTTTCCGGGACAGGGGGCGAGGAAACACCATATATTTT; CDR3 protein: CASSFRDRGRGNTIYF; V gene: TRBV25-1; J gene: TRBJ1-3; D gene: TRBD1; clone size: -
CDR3 DNA: TGTGCCAGCAGATACGAAACCGGGACAGGGTTCTACGAGCAGTACTTC; CDR3 protein: CASRYETGTGFYEQYF; V gene: TRBV6-6; J gene: TRBJ2-7; D gene: TRBD1; clone size: -
CDR3 DNA: TGTGCCAGCAGTCCCCCCCTCCGGGGGAGGGCAGATACGCAGTATTTT; CDR3 protein: CASSPPLRGRADTQYF; V gene: TRBV27; J gene: TRBJ2-3; D gene: TRBD2; clone size: -
CDR3 DNA: TGCGCCAGCAGCAGAGCACGGACTAGCGGGGGGGAAGAGACCCAGTACTTC; CDR3 protein: CASSRARTSGGEETQYF; V gene: TRBV5-1; J gene: TRBJ2-5; D gene: TRBD2; clone size: once
CDR3 DNA: TGTGCCAGTACCCCGGTGGGTAGCGGGAGCGTCAATGAGCAGTTCTTC; CDR3 protein: CASTPVGSGSVNEQFF; V gene: TRBV19; J gene: TRBJ2-1; D gene: TRBD2; clone size: -
CDR3 DNA: TGTGCCAGCAGCGTCAGGACAGGGGGCGCCAATAAGTACACTGAAGCTTTCTTT; CDR3 protein: CASSVRTGGANKYTEAFF; V gene: TRBV11-2; J gene: TRBJ1-1; D gene: TRBD1; clone size: -
CDR3 DNA: TGTGCAAGTCTCCAGAGCAGGTGCTCCTACGAGCAGTACTTC; CDR3 protein: CASLQSRCSYEQYF; V gene: TRBV12-2; J gene: TRBJ2-7; D gene: -; clone size: -
CDR3 DNA: TGTGCCAGCAGCTTGGCAACATCGAATAATTCACCCCTCCACTTT; CDR3 protein: CASSLATSNNSPLHF; V gene: TRBV5-6; J gene: TRBJ1-6; D gene: -; clone size: -
CDR3 DNA: TGTGCCATCAGTGATTCTAGCGGGGGATTCCAAGAGACCCAGTACTTC; CDR3 protein: CAISDSSGGFQETQYF; V gene: TRBV10-3; J gene: TRBJ2-5; D gene: TRBD2; clone size: once
CDR3 DNA: TGTGCCAGCAGTTCGACAGGTCCCGGGGCCAACGTCCTGACTTTC; CDR3 protein: CASSSTGPGANVLTF; V gene: TRBV27; J gene: TRBJ2-6; D gene: -; clone size: -
CDR3 DNA: TGTGCCAGCAGTTCGGGAGGTTATGGCTACACCTTC; CDR3 protein: CASSSGGYGYTF; V gene: TRBV12-3/TRBV12-4; J gene: TRBJ1-2; D gene: -; clone size: -
CDR3 DNA: TGTGCCAGCAGCTTGGGGGACAACCATCAGCCCCAGCATTTT; CDR3 protein: CASSLGDNHQPQHF; V gene: TRBV5-5; J gene: TRBJ1-5; D gene: -; clone size: -
CDR3 DNA: TGTGCCAGCTCACGACCTACAGGGGCCTACGAGCAGTACTTC; CDR3 protein: CASSRPTGAYEQYF; V gene: TRBV18; J gene: TRBJ2-7; D gene: TRBD1; clone size: -
CDR3 DNA: TGTGCCAGTAGTGCGCTAGTTAGCTTTGTGGCAGATACGCAGTATTTT; CDR3 protein: CASSALVSFVADTQYF; V gene: TRBV19; J gene: TRBJ2-3; D gene: -; clone size: -
CDR3 DNA: TGTGCCAGCAGTATAGCCACCCTAAGGCAGCCCCAGCATTTT; CDR3 protein: CASSIATLRQPQHF; V gene: TRBV6-2/TRBV6-3; J gene: TRBJ1-5; D gene: -; clone size: -